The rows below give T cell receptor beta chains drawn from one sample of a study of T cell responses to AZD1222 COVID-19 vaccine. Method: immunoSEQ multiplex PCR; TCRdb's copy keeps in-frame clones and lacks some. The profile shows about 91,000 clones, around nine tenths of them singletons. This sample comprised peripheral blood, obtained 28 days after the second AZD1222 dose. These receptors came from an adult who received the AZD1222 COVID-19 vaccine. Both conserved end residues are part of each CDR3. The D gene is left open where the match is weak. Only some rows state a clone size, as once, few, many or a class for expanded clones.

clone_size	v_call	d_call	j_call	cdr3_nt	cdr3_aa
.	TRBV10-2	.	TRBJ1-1	TGCGCCAGCAGTCCCTCCGGGCGGACTGAAGCTTTCTTT	CASSPSGRTEAFF
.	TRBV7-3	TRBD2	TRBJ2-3	TGTGCCAGCAGCTCCCGACTAGCGGGCGGCCCAGATACGCAGTATTTT	CASSSRLAGGPDTQYF
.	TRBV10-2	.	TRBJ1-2	TGCGCCAGCAGTGAGGGCAGATCCAACTATGGCTACACCTTC	CASSEGRSNYGYTF
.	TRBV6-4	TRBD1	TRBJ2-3	TGTGCCAGCAGTGAGCAGGGGGGCACAGATACGCAGTATTTT	CASSEQGGTDTQYF
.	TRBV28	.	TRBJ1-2	TGTGCCAGCAGTGCCCCCCGGGGCCGGTTGTTCTATGGCTACACCTTC	CASSAPRGRLFYGYTF
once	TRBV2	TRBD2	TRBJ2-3	TGTGCCAGCAGTGGTTCGAGCGGGGGATTCACAGATACGCAGTATTTT	CASSGSSGGFTDTQYF
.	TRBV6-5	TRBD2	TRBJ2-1	TGTGCCAGCAGAAAGACTAGCGGGGGATACAATGAGCAGTTCTTC	CASRKTSGGYNEQFF
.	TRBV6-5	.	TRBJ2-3	TGTGCCAGCAGCCCCACGGTGTTCGGCACAGATACGCAGTATTTT	CASSPTVFGTDTQYF
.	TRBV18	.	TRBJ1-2	TGTGCCAGCTCCCTAGAACCGGGGGGCGCGGTCGAAGGCTACACCTTC	CASSLEPGGAVEGYTF
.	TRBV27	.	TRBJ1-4	TGTGCCAGCAGTCAATCTAATGAAAAACTGTTTTTT	CASSQSNEKLFF
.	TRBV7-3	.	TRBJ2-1	TGTGCCAGCAGCTTAAATGGACTTAGCTCCTACAATGAGCAGTTCTTC	CASSLNGLSSYNEQFF
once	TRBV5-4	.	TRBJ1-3	TGTGCCAGCAGCTTATGGGCAGCCTCTGGAAACACCATATATTTT	CASSLWAASGNTIYF
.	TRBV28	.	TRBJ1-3	TGTGCCAGCAAGGGCGCCAACTCTGGAAACACCATATATTTT	CASKGANSGNTIYF
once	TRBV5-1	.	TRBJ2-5	TGCGCCAGCAGCTTGGGACGAATTAGGACCCAGTACTTC	CASSLGRIRTQYF
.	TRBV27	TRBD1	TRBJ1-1	TGTGCCAGCAGTCACAGGGGGAATGAAGCTTTCTTT	CASSHRGNEAFF
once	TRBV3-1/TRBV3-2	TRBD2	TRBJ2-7	TGTGCCAGCAGCCACCCAACCGGGGGGAGCTCCTACGAGCAGTACTTC	CASSHPTGGSSYEQYF
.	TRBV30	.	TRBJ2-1	TGTGCCTGGAGTCCCCGGATCCTTGCAGGCAATGAGCAGTTCTTC	CAWSPRILAGNEQFF
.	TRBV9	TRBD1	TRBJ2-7	TGTGCCAGCAGCGCGCATCCGGGACAGTCTTACGAGCAGTACTTC	CASSAHPGQSYEQYF
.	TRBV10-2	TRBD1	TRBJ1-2	TGCGCCAGCAGTGAGTACAGGGGATATGGCTACACCTTC	CASSEYRGYGYTF
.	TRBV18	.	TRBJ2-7	TGTGCCAGCTCACCCGGGCCCCGAGGAGGTCGCGGCTACGAGCAGTACTTC	CASSPGPRGGRGYEQYF
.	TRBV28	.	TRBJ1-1	TGTGCCAGCAGTTTAACTGGCTCTAGTACTGAAGCTTTCTTT	CASSLTGSSTEAFF
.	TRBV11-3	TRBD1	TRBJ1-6	TGTGCCAGCAGCTTAGGGGGACAGGCGGATTCACCCCTCCACTTT	CASSLGGQADSPLHF
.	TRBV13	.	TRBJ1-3	TGTGCCAGCAGCACCGGACGGATCTCTGGAAACACCATATATTTT	CASSTGRISGNTIYF
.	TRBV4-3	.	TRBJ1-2	TGCGCCAGCAGCCAAGAGCCCAGGGCCCATGGCTACACCTTC	CASSQEPRAHGYTF
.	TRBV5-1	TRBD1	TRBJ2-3	TGCGCCAGCGTCGGGACAGGGGTCGGGGATACGCAGTATTTT	CASVGTGVGDTQYF
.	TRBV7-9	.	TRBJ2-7	TGTGCCAGCAGCTTAACAGGGCGCTCCTACGAGCAGTACTTC	CASSLTGRSYEQYF
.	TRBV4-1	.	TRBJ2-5	TGCGCCAGCAGCCAATCAAGAGGGGAAGCAGGAGAGACCCAGTACTTC	CASSQSRGEAGETQYF
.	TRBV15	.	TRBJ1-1	TGTGCCACCAGCAGAGAGGGGGTCGGGGCGTCTTTCTTT	CATSREGVGASFF
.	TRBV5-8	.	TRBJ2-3	TGTGCCAGCAGCCGACGTAGCGGCTACACAGATACGCAGTATTTT	CASSRRSGYTDTQYF
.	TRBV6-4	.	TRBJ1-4	TGTGCCAGCAGTGACTTCCGAGACGGGAAAACTGACTTAAAACTGTTTTTT	CASSDFRDGKTDLKLFF
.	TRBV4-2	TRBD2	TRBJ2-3	TGTGCCAGCAGCCGGCTAGCGGGGGGTTACGATACGCAGTATTTT	CASSRLAGGYDTQYF
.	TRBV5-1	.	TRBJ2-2	TGCGCCAGCAGCCAATCCTCCGGGACTTACACCGGGGAGCTGTTTTTT	CASSQSSGTYTGELFF
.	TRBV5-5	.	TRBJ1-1	TGTGCCAGCAGCTTGGACAGCGACACTGAAGCTTTCTTT	CASSLDSDTEAFF
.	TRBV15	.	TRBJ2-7	TGTGCCACCAGCCGAGACCCCGGACCTTACGAGCAGTACTTC	CATSRDPGPYEQYF
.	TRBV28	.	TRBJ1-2	TGTGCCAGCAGTCCCCACTCCGGGACTTTTAACTATGGCTACACCTTC	CASSPHSGTFNYGYTF
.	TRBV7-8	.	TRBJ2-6	TGTGCCAGCAGTCCCCCGGTTGCGAGCTCTGGGGCCAACGTCCTGACTTTC	CASSPPVASSGANVLTF
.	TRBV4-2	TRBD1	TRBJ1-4	TGTGCCAGCAGCCAAGACAGCGCCCGGGGGTGGACAGGGGCTGAAAAACTGTTTTTT	CASSQDSARGWTGAEKLFF
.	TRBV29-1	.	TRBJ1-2	TGCAGCGTTGAAGATCTCGGCAGGGACGAAAAAGGCTACACCTTC	CSVEDLGRDEKGYTF
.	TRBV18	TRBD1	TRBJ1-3	TGTGCCAGCTCACCGGACAGGGGAAACACCATATATTTT	CASSPDRGNTIYF